Shown below are 29 T cell receptor beta chains from a single sample sequenced in a study of blood T cells in healthy people across ages (dated by TCRdb to 2015 to 2017). The library relied on 5' RACE. These reads were obtained on an Illumina HiSeq 2500. A second PCR of about 6 to 11 cycles was performed with a sample-barcoded 5' primer and a J-beta primer mix. The public sequencing data were trimmed at Q25 with fastp and processed into clonotypes with MiXCR by TCRdb, which kept only in-frame beta chains. Identical CDR3 protein sequences are pooled into one entry, listed with their most common genes and DNA. The sample table contains roughly 700,000 distinct CDR3 sequences; only one count was recorded for around 45% of them. The ten largest clones represent approximately 32% of the sample. The specimen was blood. These receptor sequences come from a woman in her fifties or sixties in good health.

The chain is built from TRBV11-2 and TRBJ2-5, with 12 bases fitting TRBD2. The CDR3 has 17 amino acids. The germline V gene has CDR1 SGHAT and CDR2 FQNNGV. Trimming took 2 bases from V and 11 from J; bases not matched to a gene: 15. This CDR3 is CASSLRGATSGSLEQYF. The CDR3 DNA follows: TGTGCCAGCAGCTTAAGGGGGGCGACTAGCGGGAGTCTTGAGCAGTACTTC.

A few counts support this clonotype. Here the CDR3 reads CASSLTGASYNEQFF. CDR3 sequence (DNA): TGTGCCAGCAGTTTAACGGGGGCTTCCTACAATGAGCAGTTCTTC. The chain employs TRBV6-6 and TRBJ2-1; D is possibly TRBD1 or TRBD2 (6 bases each). V lost 4 bases and J 1 base, leaving 11 bases between the germline ends. The CDR3 is 15 residues long. CDR1 and CDR2 (germline): MNHNY, SVGAGI (reference sequence).

This clonotype was picked up many times. The V call is TRBV4-3, the J call TRBJ2-7; D might be TRBD2 (6 bases). The germline gives CDR1 LGHNA, CDR2 YSLEER. Trimming took 2 bases from V and 5 from J, leaving 16 bases between them. This CDR3 comprises 15 residues. Written as DNA, the CDR3 is TGCGCCAGCAGCCAAACGACTAGGCTTTTGGACGAGCAGTACTTC. It translates to CASSQTTRLLDEQYF.

This rearrangement joins TRBV29-1 to TRBJ1-1; 10 positions agree with TRBD1. Per the germline V gene, CDR1 is SQVTM and CDR2 is ANQGSEA. Germline trimming cut 7 bases from V and 4 bases from J; bases unmatched to any gene: 3. The CDR3 contains 12 residues. The CDR3 DNA reads TGCAGCGGGGACAGGGGAAGCACTGAAGCTTTCTTT. As protein: CSGDRGSTEAFF.

V gene TRBV20-1 combines with J gene TRBJ1-1; TRBD1 is a possible D gene (6 bases). Per germline, CDR1 DFQATT and CDR2 SNEGSKA (reference sequence). Trimming pared 6 bases from V and 8 bases from J, leaving 10 bases between. The CDR3 covers 10 residues. The CDR3 protein is CSAYREEAFF. CDR3 sequence (DNA): TGCAGTGCATACAGGGAGGAAGCTTTCTTT.

This chain uses TRBV20-1 with TRBJ1-2, with D tentatively TRBD1 (5 bases). Germline CDR1 and CDR2: DFQATT and SNEGSKA (reference sequence). This CDR3 is 15 amino acids long. Trimming cost V 7 bases and J 0 bases, with 18 bases left between them. The CDR3 spells CSVSGARTTNYGYTF. CDR3 bases: TGCAGTGTTAGCGGGGCACGGACAACTAACTATGGCTACACCTTC.

The chain uses TRBV18 and TRBJ2-7; TRBD1 matches at 10 bases. The CDR3 is 15 residues long. V was clipped by 3 bases and J by 2 bases; unmatched bases: 4. Germline-derived CDR1 and CDR2 are KGHSH and LQKENI. This CDR3 reads CASSPGGTGAYEQYF. The CDR3 nucleotides read TGTGCCAGCTCACCCGGTGGGACAGGGGCCTACGAGCAGTACTTC. Variable domain in full (rest from reference TRBV18 and TRBJ2-7): NAGVMQNPRHLVRRRGQEARLRCSPMKGHSHVYWYRQLPEEGLKFMVYLQKENIIDESGMPKERFSAEFPKEGPSILRIQQVVRGDSAAYFCASSPGGTGAYEQYFGPGTRLTVT.

The chain joins TRBV28 to TRBJ2-1; no reliable D call. The germline V and J ends were trimmed by 8 bases and 0 bases, with 14 bases remaining between them. The CDR3 extends over 15 amino acids. Germline V lookup: CDR1 MDHEN, CDR2 SYDVKM. The CDR3 nucleotides read TGTGCCAGCGGAATTTCCCTCCACTCCTACAATGAGCAGTTCTTC. Translation: CASGISLHSYNEQFF.

Comment on this clonotype: Germline is not matched at one junction end, which may reflect a read error. V gene TRBV3-1 combines with J gene TRBJ2-4; 9 nucleotides align to TRBD2. The J call may be in error: the DNA end matches TRBJ2-7 better. Germline V CDR1 and CDR2: LGHDT, YNNKEL (reference sequence). The CDR3 is 15 amino acids. In nucleotides, the CDR3 is TGTGCCAGCGGCCAAGGGGGACTAGCATTCCACGAGCAGTACTTC. This sequence encodes CASGQGGLAFHEQYF.

The chain couples TRBV12-3 or TRBV12-4 to TRBJ2-2; 10 nucleotides line up with TRBD2. The CDR3 totals 14 residues. The V gene end was trimmed by 3 bases and the J gene end by 6 bases; junction bases not matched to a gene: 1. The CDR3 nucleotides read TGTGCCAGCAGTTTTGGACTAGCGGCCGGGGAGCTGTTTTTT. Translated: CASSFGLAAGELFF.

The chain recombines TRBV7-2 with TRBJ1-5; no reliable D call. The germline V gene has CDR1 SGHTA and CDR2 FQGNSA. The V gene lost 2 bases and the J gene lost 7 bases, with 9 bases spanning the gap. The CDR3 runs 13 residues. Here the CDR3 reads CASSLSFGQPQHF. In DNA form, the CDR3 reads TGTGCCAGCAGCTTATCGTTCGGACAGCCCCAGCATTTT. Combining the CDR3 with reference TRBV7-2 and TRBJ1-5 gives the whole variable domain GAGVSQSPSNKVTEKGKDVELRCDPISGHTALYWYRQSLGQGLEFLIYFQGNSAPDKSGLPSDRFSAERTGGSVSTLTIQRTQQEDSAVYLCASSLSFGQPQHFGDGTRLSIL.

This clonotype has a handful of counts. The chain employs TRBV12-3 or TRBV12-4 and TRBJ2-3; TRBD2 might be the D (5 bases). Trimming cost V 2 bases and J 6 bases, with 12 bases left between them. The CDR3 extends over 14 amino acids. CDR3 DNA: TGTGCCAGCAGTTTAACCGGGGTGGGGGATACGCAGTATTTT. Its translation: CASSLTGVGDTQYF.

This chain joins TRBV21-1 and TRBJ1-5; the D call TRBD1 from the table was never checked on the DNA. TRBV21-1 is listed as a pseudogene. This CDR3 is built from 18 residues. The CDR3 DNA reads TGTGCCAGCAGCAAAGGTCGACTTTGGACAGGGGGCTCTCAGCCCCAGCATTTT. Amino acids: CASSKGRLWTGGSQPQHF.

The V gene is TRBV6-2 or TRBV6-3, the J gene TRBJ2-1; TRBD2 agrees at 8 bases. The J segment lost 4 bases and the V segment lost 4 bases, leaving 9 bases of the junction unmatched. Germline lookup yields CDR1 MNHEY and CDR2 SVGEGT. There are 16 residues in the CDR3. The DNA for the CDR3 is TGTGCCAGCAGTTCCCTACTAGCGGAAAGTTACAATGAGCAGTTCTTC. It translates to CASSSLLAESYNEQFF.

This clonotype was seen only a few times. The chain carries TRBV6-6 and TRBJ2-7, with TRBD1 matching 8 bases. The J segment lost 6 bases and the V segment lost 0 bases, leaving 4 bases of the junction unmatched. The V gene's germline CDR1 is MNHNY and CDR2 SVGAGI (reference sequence). CDR3 length: 14 amino acids. The CDR3 spells CASSYSRGPREQYF. In nucleotides, the CDR3 is TGTGCCAGCAGTTACTCCAGGGGGCCTCGCGAGCAGTACTTC.

The V call is TRBV6-2 or TRBV6-3, the J call TRBJ2-5; the D gene is possibly TRBD1 (6 bases). In germline, CDR1 is MNHEY, CDR2 SVGEGT. The CDR3 is 15 amino acids. Between the trimmed V and J ends, which lost 0 bases and 1 base, there was a span of 9 bases. CDR3 protein: CASSYSRGIQETQYF. The CDR3 DNA follows: TGTGCCAGCAGTTACTCGAGGGGGATCCAAGAGACCCAGTACTTC.

This clonotype was recorded many times. The CDR3 sequence: CASRRDRVDGYTF. The CDR3 DNA reads TGTGCCAGCAGACGTGACAGGGTCGATGGCTACACCTTC. The V and J genes are TRBV5-6 and TRBJ1-2, with 7 bases lining up with TRBD1. This CDR3 contains 13 residues. CDR1 is SGHDT and CDR2 is YYEEEE in the germline V gene. V lost 5 bases to trimming and J lost 6 bases; unmatched junction nucleotides: 7.

Only a few counts were recorded for this clonotype. V usage is TRBV28 and J usage is TRBJ2-1; 10 nucleotides line up with TRBD1. V gave up 1 base and J gave up 9 bases; unmatched junction bases: 3. Germline V gene lookup returns CDR1 MDHEN and CDR2 SYDVKM. There are 14 residues in the CDR3. CDR3: CASSLYGTGVEQFF. The CDR3 DNA reads TGTGCCAGCAGTTTATATGGGACAGGGGTTGAGCAGTTCTTC.

This clonotype was picked up a small number of times. This chain links TRBV4-2 with TRBJ2-7; the match to TRBD1 covers 11 bases. V lost 0 bases to trimming and J lost 3 bases; unmatched junction nucleotides: 1. The CDR3 spans 15 residues. Germline CDR1 LGHNA, CDR2 YNFKEQ. The CDR3 DNA sequence: TGTGCCAGCAGCCAAGAGGGGACAGGGGGCTACGAGCAGTACTTC. It translates to CASSQEGTGGYEQYF.

The rearrangement joins TRBV20-1 to TRBJ2-3, with no clear D. Germline values: CDR1 DFQATT, CDR2 SNEGSKA (reference sequence). Trimming stripped 5 bases from V and 4 bases from J, with 19 bases between. The CDR3 sequence is 15 residues long. CDR3 DNA sequence: TGCAGTGCTCCTCCGCGCACAAGTCGCGCAGATACGCAGTATTTT. Protein: CSAPPRTSRADTQYF.

The chain carries TRBV25-1 and TRBJ2-1; either TRBD1 or TRBD2 may fit D (5 bases each). V was cut by 6 bases and J by 9 bases, with 15 bases left in between. Germline V gene sequence: CDR1 MGHDK, CDR2 SYGVNS. This CDR3 region has 13 residues. Written as DNA, the CDR3 is TGTGCCAGCAGACCCCCCGGGGCAGCTGAGCAGTTCTTC. Translating it yields CASRPPGAAEQFF. The entire variable domain, with the rest obtained from reference TRBV25-1 and TRBJ2-1, is as follows: EADIYQTPRYLVIGTGKKITLECSQTMGHDKMYWYQQDPGMELHLIHYSYGVNSTEKGDLSSESTVSRIRTEHFPLTLESARPSHTSQYLCASRPPGAAEQFFGPGTRLTVL.

This clonotype was picked up many times. The CDR3 DNA reads TGCAGCGTTGATCCCGGGGGAAGAGGTGAAAAACTGTTTTTT. Protein product: CSVDPGGRGEKLFF. The chain joins TRBV29-1 to TRBJ1-4; tentative D call: TRBD1 (5 bases). This CDR3 is 14 amino acids long. CDR1 is SQVTM and CDR2 is ANQGSEA in the germline V gene. V lost 3 bases and J lost 7, with 15 bases in between.

This clonotype was recorded a few times. The CDR3 is CASSLRRALGRGNNDEQFF. The CDR3 DNA sequence: TGTGCCAGCAGCTTAAGAAGAGCCCTCGGAAGGGGCAACAATGATGAGCAGTTCTTC. This chain connects TRBV7-8 to TRBJ2-1; possible D gene TRBD1, 5 bases. The CDR3 is 19 residues long. V gave up 2 bases and J gave up 8 bases, with 28 bases separating them. CDR1 SGHVS and CDR2 FQNEAQ come from the germline V gene.

The chain couples TRBV14 to TRBJ1-1, with D hard to call. CDR3 length: 13 residues. V dropped 2 bases and J dropped 4 bases, with 8 bases sitting between them. Germline V lookup: CDR1 SGHDN, CDR2 FVKESK. The chain's CDR3 is CASSQSTRTEAFF. CDR3 nucleotide sequence: TGTGCCAGCAGCCAATCTACACGCACTGAAGCTTTCTTT.

The chain joins TRBV3-1 to TRBJ2-5, with 8 bases aligning to TRBD2. The CDR3 sequence is 14 residues long. Germline lookup yields CDR1 LGHDT and CDR2 YNNKEL (reference sequence). Trimming at V came to 0 bases and at J to 7 bases, leaving 4 bases not matched to a gene. The CDR3 protein is CASSQDAAGATQYF. The CDR3 region has the DNA TGTGCCAGCAGCCAAGATGCAGCGGGGGCGACCCAGTACTTC.

This rearrangement joins TRBV6-2 or TRBV6-3 to TRBJ2-5; D may be TRBD2 (5 bases). This CDR3 region has 14 residues. Trimming left V 6 bases short and J 1 base short, with 12 bases between. From germline, CDR1 is MNHEY and CDR2 SVGEGT. The CDR3 region is CASRPTGFQETQYF. Written as DNA, the CDR3 is TGTGCCAGCAGACCCACGGGATTCCAAGAGACCCAGTACTTC.

The rearrangement links TRBV5-1 to TRBJ1-2, with 10 bases matching TRBD1. The CDR3 is 13 amino acids. The germline CDR1 and CDR2 sequences are SGHRS and YFSETQ. Unmatched junction bases numbered 4, after V lost 4 bases and J lost 7 bases. CDR3 sequence reads: CASSAGQGSGYTF. Written as DNA, the CDR3 is TGCGCCAGCAGCGCGGGACAGGGGTCTGGCTACACCTTC.

The chain couples TRBV7-2 to TRBJ2-1; TRBD1 matches 8 bases. Trimming took 5 bases from V and 7 from J; bases not matched to a gene: 7. From germline, CDR1 is SGHTA and CDR2 FQGNSA. This CDR3 has 14 residues. Here the CDR3 DNA reads TGTGCCAGCAGCCCCGGACAGGGTCGGAATGAGCAGTTCTTC. Protein: CASSPGQGRNEQFF.

This chain uses TRBV10-3 with TRBJ2-1; tentatively, D is TRBD2 (5 bases). V was shortened by 10 bases and J by 6 bases, with 19 bases between the two germline ends. CDR3 length: 14 residues. CDR1 ENHRY and CDR2 SYGVKD come from the germline V gene. The CDR3 loop is CASKERILGNEQFF. The CDR3 coding sequence is TGTGCCAGCAAGGAGCGGATTCTCGGCAATGAGCAGTTCTTC.